Reported below is one T cell receptor beta chain. The antigen remains undetermined. The entry originates in a study of beta chain features in type 1 diabetes. The germline gives CDR1 SGHRS, CDR2 YFSETQ. This CDR3 is built from 11 residues. Trimming took 3 bases from V and 4 from J, leaving 5 bases between them. The study reverse transcribed the entire isolated RNA, so it sequenced expressed TCRB transcripts. The assay was immunoSEQ multiplex PCR, and TCRdb's table has in-frame clones only and misses some. The repertoire holds 120,000 or so clones, with 17% as singletons. The study's findings and limits: There was a moderate but significant shortening of TCRB CDR3s in all four CD4+ subsets of Type 1 diabetes patients.

The chain employs TRBV5-1 and TRBJ2-7; D not resolved. This sequence was found in a man younger than 35 with type 1 diabetes. The sample was central memory CD4+ T cells from blood. CDR3 in amino acids: CASSSVYEQYF. For the CDR3, the DNA is TGCGCCAGCAGCTCGGTATACGAGCAGTACTTC.